The rows below give T cell receptor beta chains drawn from one sample of a study of T cell repertoires in cytomegalovirus infection. MiXCR was run by TCRdb on the reads, yielding one entry per CDR3 protein. The repertoire includes about 52,000 distinct CDR3 sequences, roughly 20% of them detected once, and more than 55% sits in the top ten. For these TCRs, the target antigens are not known. The sample in question was CD8+ T cells from cultured PBMCs, obtained from culture after CMV antigen stimulation. Every receptor here comes from a human donor in good health (CMV status not recorded). Some clones in this sample may be carry-over from other donors' samples. Each CDR3 is given with its conserved first and last residue. Fields, in order: J gene, clone size, D gene, V gene, CDR3 DNA, CDR3 protein. The D gene is left open where the match is weak. Size is stated for part of the rows, as once, few or many counts, or as a class when the clone is expanded.

>TRBJ2-1|.|.|TRBV7-3
TGTGCCAGCAGCTTATCGTCCAGGGTAGGGAATGAGCAGTTCTTC
CASSLSSRVGNEQFF
>TRBJ2-2|.|.|TRBV7-6
TGTGCCAGCAGCAAATTCCGGTCCTTCACCGGGGAGCTGTTTTTT
CASSKFRSFTGELFF
>TRBJ1-5|few|.|TRBV15
TGTGCCACCAGCAGAGATACTGGCGGCAATCAGCCCCAGCATTTT
CATSRDTGGNQPQHF
>TRBJ2-1|.|TRBD2|TRBV6-4
TGTGCCAGCGGGGAGGGACTAGCTCTATACAATGAGCAGTTCTTC
CASGEGLALYNEQFF
>TRBJ1-2|.|TRBD1|TRBV5-1
TGCGCCAGCAGCGTCGGGACAGGTCGGGGCTACACCTTC
CASSVGTGRGYTF
>TRBJ2-3|.|TRBD2|TRBV4-1
TGCGCCAGCAGCCAACTTCCTAGCGGGCCACCTCCCGATACGCAGTATTTT
CASSQLPSGPPPDTQYF
>TRBJ2-3|few|TRBD1|TRBV6-5
TGTGCCAGCAGTTACTCTACCGGGGACAGCGAAGATACGCAGTATTTT
CASSYSTGDSEDTQYF
>TRBJ1-1|.|.|TRBV7-9
TGTGCCAGCAGCCGGATAAACACTGAAGCTTTCTTT
CASSRINTEAFF
>TRBJ2-1|.|TRBD1|TRBV7-9
TGTGCCAGCAGACACCAAACCGGGACAGGGTCGTATGAGCAGTTCTTC
CASRHQTGTGSYEQFF
>TRBJ2-5|many|.|TRBV12-3/TRBV12-4
TGTGCCAGCAGTCCCGTATATGAGGAGACCCAGTACTTC
CASSPVYEETQYF
>TRBJ1-1|many|.|TRBV19
TGTGCCAGTAGTATAGGAGCGAACACTGAAGCTTTCTTT
CASSIGANTEAFF